This section outlines one T cell receptor (beta chain) sequence together with its context. Method: immunoSEQ multiplex PCR; TCRdb's copy keeps in-frame clones and lacks some. Among about 120,000 clones listed, around 87% were seen once. V lost 6 bases and J lost 6, with 9 bases in between. Per the germline V gene, CDR1 is LGHNT and CDR2 is FRNRAP. This CDR3 comprises 11 residues. The entry originates in a study of cytomegalovirus exposure and HLA in healthy donors. Study context: The roughly 120 validation repertoires and the approximately 690 first-cohort repertoires shared a platform, a later analysis reported.

V gene TRBV12-5 combines with J gene TRBJ2-7; D may be TRBD2 (5 bases). This receptor was obtained from a woman aged 18 to 35 in good health and CMV-seropositive. Sequencing used PBMCs. The CDR3 bases are TGTGCTAGTGGCCGGGGATCCGAGCAGTACTTC. Residues: CASGRGSEQYF.